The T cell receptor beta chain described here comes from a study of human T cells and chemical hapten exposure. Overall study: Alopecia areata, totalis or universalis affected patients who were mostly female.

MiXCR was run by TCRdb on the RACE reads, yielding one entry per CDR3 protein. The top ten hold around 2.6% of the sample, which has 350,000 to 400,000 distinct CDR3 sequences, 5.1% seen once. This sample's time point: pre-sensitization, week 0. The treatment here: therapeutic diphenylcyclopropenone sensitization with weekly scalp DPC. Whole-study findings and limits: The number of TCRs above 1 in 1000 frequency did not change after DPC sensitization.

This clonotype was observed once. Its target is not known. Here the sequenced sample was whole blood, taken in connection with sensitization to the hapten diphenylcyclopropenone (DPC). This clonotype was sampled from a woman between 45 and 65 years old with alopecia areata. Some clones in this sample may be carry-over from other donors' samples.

This CDR3 reads CASWGNGYTF. Written as DNA, the CDR3 is TGTGCCAGTTGGGGGAACGGCTACACCTTC. The J gene is TRBJ1-2, the V gene TRBV2; tentative D call: TRBD1 (5 bases). V lost 9 bases to trimming and J lost 8 bases, with 10 bases between them. This CDR3 comprises 10 residues. The germline gives CDR1 SNHLY, CDR2 FYNNEI. The whole variable domain, remainder taken from reference TRBV2 and TRBJ1-2, is EPEVTQTPSHQVTQMGQEVILRCVPISNHLYFYWYRQILGQKVEFLVSFYNNEISEKSEIFDDQFSVERPDGSNFTLKIRSTKLEDSAMYFCASWGNGYTFGSGTRLTVV.